One and the same sample provided the 29 T cell receptor beta chains below, sequenced in a study of T-cell memory formation after mild COVID-19. TCRdb re-derived calls from the 5' RACE reads in MiXCR, one entry per CDR3 protein. The sample comprises about 430,000 distinct CDR3 sequences, approximately 25% of which are singletons, and roughly 8.9% rests with the top ten. Sequencing was performed on PBMCs or a T cell subset sorted from them (not recorded which). The receptors here all came from an adult woman who had mild COVID-19 (a few samples of this study predate the infection). Cell type and time point are not known.

This clonotype was found a few times. The V and J genes are TRBV5-1 and TRBJ2-7; 13 nucleotides agree with TRBD2. There are 15 residues in the CDR3. Germline assignment: CDR1 SGHRS and CDR2 YFSETQ. The ends lost 3 bases at V and 5 bases at J; junction bases unmatched: 5. The CDR3 sequence: CASSSGTSGVDEQYF. The DNA of the CDR3 is TGCGCCAGCAGCTCAGGGACTAGCGGGGTTGACGAGCAGTACTTC.

V is TRBV7-2 and J is TRBJ2-1; 9 positions match TRBD2. The junction had 6 bases not matched to a gene; V was cut back by 1 base and J by 8 bases. This CDR3 region has 15 residues. Germline lookup yields CDR1 SGHTA and CDR2 FQGNSA. The CDR3 spells CASSLDGLALDEQFF. The CDR3 DNA follows: TGTGCCAGCAGCTTAGATGGACTAGCGTTAGATGAGCAGTTCTTC.

In regard to this clonotype: The germline gene is not matched at one end of the junction; a read error may be the cause. The CDR3, as DNA: TGTGCCAGCATCATGGGGTCTAGCGGGAGTGTGGAGACCAAGTACTTC. As protein: CASIMGSSGSVETKYF. V usage is TRBV11-2 and J usage is TRBJ2-5, with TRBD2 matching over 10 bases. Germline V lookup: CDR1 SGHAT, CDR2 FQNNGV. CDR3 length: 16 residues.

The chain is built from TRBV6-6 and TRBJ1-4; no reliable D call. The V gene lost 2 bases and the J gene lost 7 bases, with 14 bases spanning the gap. Germline-derived CDR1 and CDR2 are MNHNY and SVGAGI (reference sequence). The CDR3 loop spans 15 amino acids. CDR3 loop: CASSYGDAFGEKLFF. The CDR3 nucleotides read TGTGCCAGCAGTTACGGCGACGCGTTTGGTGAAAAACTGTTTTTT.

The CDR3 region is CASSPRAETQYF. The CDR3 nucleotides are TGTGCCAGCAGTCCCCGAGCGGAGACCCAGTACTTC. This sequence joins TRBV12-3 or TRBV12-4 and TRBJ2-5; D remains unclear. V was trimmed by 5 bases and J by 5 bases, leaving 9 bases between them. This CDR3 has 12 residues.

This clonotype was seen more than once but under ten times. V usage is TRBV5-1 and J usage is TRBJ2-5, with 10 bases identical to TRBD2. CDR3 length: 14 amino acids. Germline CDR1 and CDR2: SGHRS and YFSETQ. Trimming took 4 bases from V and 5 from J; bases not matched to a gene: 5. The CDR3 region is CASSGSTSGETQYF. The CDR3 DNA reads as TGCGCCAGCAGCGGCTCGACTAGCGGGGAGACCCAGTACTTC.

This chain connects TRBV5-1 to TRBJ2-7, with 13 nucleotides matching TRBD2. CDR1 and CDR2 from the germline V gene are SGHRS and YFSETQ. The V segment lost 5 bases and the J segment 5 bases; nucleotides outside the gene matches: 10. This CDR3 spans 16 amino acids. In DNA form, the CDR3 reads TGCGCCAGCAGAGAAGGGACTAGCGGGAATCTCGACGAGCAGTACTTC. Residues: CASREGTSGNLDEQYF. The full variable domain, with the rest looked up from reference TRBV5-1 and TRBJ2-7, is KAGVTQTPRYLIKTRGQQVTLSCSPISGHRSVSWYQQTPGQGLQFLFEYFSETQRNKGNFPGRFSGRQFSNSRSEMNVSTLELGDSALYLCASREGTSGNLDEQYFGPGTRLTVT.

The chain carries TRBV14 and TRBJ2-7, with D perhaps matching TRBD2 (6 bases). The CDR3 is 13 amino acids. V dropped 4 bases and J dropped 6 bases, with 13 bases sitting between them. The germline V gene has CDR1 SGHDN and CDR2 FVKESK. The CDR3: CASSPTRAFEQYF. The DNA of the CDR3 is TGTGCCAGCAGCCCGACTAGAGCGTTCGAGCAGTACTTC.

This clonotype was picked up many times. The chain uses TRBV4-1 and TRBJ1-2; D may be TRBD1 (5 bases). The ends were cut back, 0 bases at V and 4 bases at J, with 9 bases in the middle. This CDR3 comprises 14 residues. Germline V CDR1 and CDR2: MGHRA, YSYEKL. This CDR3 reads CASSQDTGGYGYTF. CDR3 nucleotides: TGCGCCAGCAGCCAAGATACGGGGGGCTATGGCTACACCTTC.

This clonotype occurred a few times. V and J are TRBV28 and TRBJ2-7, with 8 bases matching TRBD2. The V and J ends lost 4 bases and 4 bases, in that order; junction bases with no gene match: 12. Per the germline V gene, CDR1 is MDHEN and CDR2 is SYDVKM. This CDR3 region has 16 residues. The CDR3 DNA follows: TGTGCCAGCAGTTCTTTGCTAGCGGGTTATTCTTACGAGCAGTACTTC. It yields the protein CASSSLLAGYSYEQYF.

DNA for the CDR3: TGTGCCAGCAGCGACACTAGCGGGAGGGCCTTCGCCTACGAGCAGTACTTC. Encoded protein: CASSDTSGRAFAYEQYF. This chain connects TRBV7-9 to TRBJ2-7, with TRBD2 identical over 13 bases. This CDR3 region has 17 residues. The germline gives CDR1 SEHNR, CDR2 FQNEAQ (reference sequence). V shed 5 bases, J shed 2 bases, and the junction held 9 bases outside the gene matches.

The chain has TRBV10-3 and TRBJ2-3; tentatively, D is TRBD2 (6 bases). Trimming cost V 6 bases and J 1 base, with 20 bases left between them. The CDR3 is made up of 17 amino acids. Germline V CDR1 and CDR2: ENHRY, SYGVKD. This CDR3 reads CAISLDLSGYRTDTQYF. The CDR3, as DNA: TGTGCCATCAGCCTAGATCTTAGCGGTTACCGCACAGATACGCAGTATTTT.

This clonotype has just a few counts. CDR3 coding DNA: TGCAGTGCCCTGGATCCTAGCTCTGGAAACACCATATATTTT. This gives the protein CSALDPSSGNTIYF. The V and J genes are TRBV20-1 and TRBJ1-3; D ambiguous. Germline loops: CDR1 DFQATT, CDR2 SNEGSKA (reference sequence). Trimming took off 6 bases at V and 0 bases at J, with 12 bases between the two ends. The CDR3 extends over 14 amino acids.

The V gene is TRBV30, the J gene TRBJ2-7; 9 bases agree with TRBD1. Germline loops: CDR1 GTSNPN, CDR2 SVGIG (reference sequence). The CDR3 extends over 13 amino acids. J was trimmed by 4 bases and V by 2 bases; bases with no gene match: 3. CDR3 protein: CAWSNRGRYEQYF. The CDR3 nucleotides read TGTGCCTGGAGTAACAGGGGGCGTTACGAGCAGTACTTC.

Ten or more counts support this clonotype. The chain recombines TRBV7-3 with TRBJ2-3; 11 positions match TRBD2. CDR3 length equals 16 residues. Per germline, CDR1 SGHTA and CDR2 FQGTGA. The J segment lost 4 bases and the V segment lost 3 bases, leaving 6 bases of the junction unmatched. The CDR3 is CASSFLAGGPPDTQYF. CDR3 nucleotide sequence: TGTGCCAGCAGCTTCTTAGCGGGAGGGCCCCCAGATACGCAGTATTTT.

This clonotype has only a few counts. The J gene is TRBJ2-2, the V gene TRBV7-2; TRBD2 matches 9 bases. V was pared by 5 bases and J by 7 bases, with 2 bases of the junction left unmatched. There are 13 residues in the CDR3. In germline, CDR1 is SGHTA, CDR2 FQGNSA. CDR3 sequence reads: CASSRTSVGELFF. CDR3 coding DNA: TGTGCCAGCAGCCGGACTAGCGTCGGGGAGCTGTTTTTT.

This chain links TRBV19 with TRBJ2-7; possible D gene TRBD1, 5 bases. V dropped 4 bases and J dropped 6 bases, with 7 bases sitting between them. The V gene's germline CDR1 is LNHDA and CDR2 SQIVND (reference sequence). The CDR3 length is 11 residues. This CDR3 reads CASSTGFEQYF. CDR3 in DNA: TGTGCCAGTAGTACAGGGTTCGAGCAGTACTTC.

This clonotype was detected a few times. The chain recombines TRBV2 with TRBJ1-6; a possible D gene is TRBD1 (5 bases). The CDR3 consists of 15 residues. With 4 bases removed from V and 7 bases from J, the gap between germline ends came to 14 bases. The V gene's germline CDR1 is SNHLY and CDR2 FYNNEI. The CDR3 coding sequence is TGTGCCAGCAGTGTGGGGCAGTCCTTCAATTCACCCCTCCACTTT. Protein sequence: CASSVGQSFNSPLHF.

V is TRBV12-3 or TRBV12-4 and J is TRBJ1-2; D is ambiguous. The CDR3 consists of 12 residues. V was shortened by 6 bases and J by 9 bases, with 14 bases between the two germline ends. Here the CDR3 DNA reads TGTGCCAGCAGCCCGGACCTGGCCCGCTACACCTTC. Its protein is CASSPDLARYTF.

The gene calls are TRBV9 and TRBJ2-1; D gene ambiguous. CDR3 length: 13 amino acids. V was cut by 2 bases and J by 6 bases, with 9 bases left in between. The germline V gene encodes CDR1 SGDLS and CDR2 YYNGEE. CDR3 residues: CASSVNTGNEQFF. The CDR3 DNA is TGTGCCAGCAGCGTCAACACCGGCAATGAGCAGTTCTTC.

The rearrangement links TRBV10-3 to TRBJ2-3, with 9 nucleotides matching TRBD2. Germline CDR1 and CDR2: ENHRY and SYGVKD. V shed 6 bases, J shed 5 bases, and the junction held 3 bases outside the gene matches. The CDR3 length is 13 residues. The CDR3 DNA follows: TGTGCCATCAGCCTTAGCGGGAGAGATACGCAGTATTTT. It specifies CAISLSGRDTQYF.

This clonotype was seen a single time. V is TRBV7-9 and J is TRBJ1-5, with TRBD1 as a possible D gene (5 bases). Trimming pared 1 base from V and 0 bases from J, leaving 10 bases between. The CDR3 loop spans 16 amino acids. Germline V lookup: CDR1 SEHNR, CDR2 FQNEAQ (reference sequence). The CDR3 region has the DNA TGTGCCAGCAGCTTAGGGATAGGGGATAGCAATCAGCCCCAGCATTTT. Translation: CASSLGIGDSNQPQHF.

As DNA, the CDR3 is TGTGCCAGCAGCTTAATGTACGGCCCGCCCCAGCATTTT. Translating gives CASSLMYGPPQHF. This chain joins TRBV7-6 and TRBJ1-5, with D unresolved. Germline V gives CDR1 SGHVS, CDR2 FNYEAQ. Trimming stripped 2 bases from V and 9 bases from J, with 11 bases between. The CDR3 runs 13 residues.

The chain employs TRBV6-2 or TRBV6-3 and TRBJ1-1, with a possible D match to TRBD1 (5 bases). In germline, CDR1 is MNHEY, CDR2 SVGEGT. The CDR3 contains 13 residues. Trimming pared 0 bases from V and 6 bases from J, leaving 8 bases between. The CDR3 is CASSYSQGAEAFF. In DNA form, the CDR3 reads TGTGCCAGCAGTTACTCGCAGGGAGCTGAAGCTTTCTTT.

There are a few counts of this clonotype. This chain connects TRBV7-2 to TRBJ2-4; D is possibly TRBD1 (5 bases). V lost 1 base and J 6 bases, leaving 7 bases between the germline ends. The V gene's germline CDR1 is SGHTA and CDR2 FQGNSA. There are 13 residues in the CDR3. In nucleotides, the CDR3 is TGTGCCAGCAGCTTAGGACAGACAAACATTCAGTACTTC. This encodes CASSLGQTNIQYF.

In its sample, this clonotype was seen a few times. The J gene is TRBJ2-5, the V gene TRBV18; D ambiguous. This CDR3 is built from 14 residues. Germline values: CDR1 KGHSH, CDR2 LQKENI. Trimming shortened V by 2 bases and J by 3 bases, and 10 bases separated the two germline ends. The CDR3 region is CASSPSWGKETQYF. In DNA, the CDR3 is TGTGCCAGCTCACCATCGTGGGGAAAAGAGACCCAGTACTTC.

This sequence joins TRBV18 and TRBJ1-1; D call uncertain. There are 11 residues in the CDR3. The germline CDR1 and CDR2 sequences are KGHSH and LQKENI. Trimming left V 5 bases short and J 8 bases short, with 9 bases between. The CDR3 region is CASSSTEEAFF. For the CDR3, the DNA is TGTGCCAGCTCATCAACAGAAGAAGCTTTCTTT. The entire variable domain, with the rest obtained from reference TRBV18 and TRBJ1-1, is as follows: NAGVMQNPRHLVRRRGQEARLRCSPMKGHSHVYWYRQLPEEGLKFMVYLQKENIIDESGMPKERFSAEFPKEGPSILRIQQVVRGDSAAYFCASSSTEEAFFGQGTRLTVV.

This clonotype showed up just a few times. The chain has TRBV12-3 or TRBV12-4 and TRBJ2-1, with no clear D. This CDR3 region has 14 residues. V lost 5 bases, J lost 4 bases, and 12 bases lay in between. In nucleotides, the CDR3 is TGTGCCAGCAGTGGATTAAAGGGTTACAATGAGCAGTTCTTC. Amino acids: CASSGLKGYNEQFF.

The rearrangement joins TRBV3-1 to TRBJ2-1; weak D call: TRBD1 (6 bases). This CDR3 region has 15 residues. Trimming took off 2 bases at V and 3 bases at J, with 11 bases between the two ends. Per the germline V gene, CDR1 is LGHDT and CDR2 is YNNKEL (reference sequence). The CDR3, as DNA: TGTGCCAGCAGCCAACTGACGGACAGCTACAATGAGCAGTTCTTC. As protein: CASSQLTDSYNEQFF.